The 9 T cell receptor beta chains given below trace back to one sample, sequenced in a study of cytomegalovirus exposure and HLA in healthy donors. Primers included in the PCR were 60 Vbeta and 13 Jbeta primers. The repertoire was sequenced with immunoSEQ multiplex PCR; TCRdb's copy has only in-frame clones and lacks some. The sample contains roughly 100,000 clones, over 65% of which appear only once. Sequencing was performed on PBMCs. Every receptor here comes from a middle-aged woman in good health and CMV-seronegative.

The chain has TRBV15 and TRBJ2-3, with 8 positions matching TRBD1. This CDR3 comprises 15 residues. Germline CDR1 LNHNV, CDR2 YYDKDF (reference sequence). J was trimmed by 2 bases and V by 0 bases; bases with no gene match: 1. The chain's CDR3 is CATSREGQATDTQYF. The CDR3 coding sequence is TGTGCCACCAGCAGAGAGGGACAGGCCACAGATACGCAGTATTTT.

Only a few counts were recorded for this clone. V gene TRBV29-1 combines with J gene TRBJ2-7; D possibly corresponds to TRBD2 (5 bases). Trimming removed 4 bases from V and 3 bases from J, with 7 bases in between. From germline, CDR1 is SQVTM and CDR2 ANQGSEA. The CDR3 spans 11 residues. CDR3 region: CSVGRGYEQYF. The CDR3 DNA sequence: TGCAGCGTTGGCCGGGGCTACGAGCAGTACTTC.

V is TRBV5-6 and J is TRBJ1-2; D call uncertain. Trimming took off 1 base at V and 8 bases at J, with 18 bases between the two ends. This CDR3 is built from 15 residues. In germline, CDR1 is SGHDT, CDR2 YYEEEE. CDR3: CASSLYSQPLIGYTF. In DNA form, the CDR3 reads TGTGCCAGCAGCTTGTACAGCCAACCTCTGATCGGCTACACCTTC.

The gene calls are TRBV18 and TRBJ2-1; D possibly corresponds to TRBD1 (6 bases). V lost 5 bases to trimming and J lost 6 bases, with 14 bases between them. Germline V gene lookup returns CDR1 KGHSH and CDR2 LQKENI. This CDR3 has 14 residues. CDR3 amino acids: CASSADSFPNEQFF. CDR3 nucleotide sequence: TGTGCCAGCTCAGCGGACAGTTTTCCCAATGAGCAGTTCTTC.

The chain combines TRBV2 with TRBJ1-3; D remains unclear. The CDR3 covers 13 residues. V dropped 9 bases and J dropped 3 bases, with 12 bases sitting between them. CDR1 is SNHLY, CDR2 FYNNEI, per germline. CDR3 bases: TGTGCCAGAGTGCGGCTAAATGGAAACACCATATATTTT. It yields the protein CARVRLNGNTIYF.

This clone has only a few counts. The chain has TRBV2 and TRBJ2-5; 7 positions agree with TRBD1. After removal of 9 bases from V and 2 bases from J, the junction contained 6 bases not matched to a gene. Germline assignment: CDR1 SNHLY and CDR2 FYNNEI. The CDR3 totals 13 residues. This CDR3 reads CASCRDSQETQYF. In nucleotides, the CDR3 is TGTGCCAGTTGCCGGGACAGTCAAGAGACCCAGTACTTC.

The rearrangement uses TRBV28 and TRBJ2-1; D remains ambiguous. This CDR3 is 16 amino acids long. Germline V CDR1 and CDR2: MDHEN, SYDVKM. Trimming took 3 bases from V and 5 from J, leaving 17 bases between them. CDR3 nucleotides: TGTGCCAGCAGTTTCCAGACCTGGGCACGGAACAATGAGCAGTTCTTC. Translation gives CASSFQTWARNNEQFF.

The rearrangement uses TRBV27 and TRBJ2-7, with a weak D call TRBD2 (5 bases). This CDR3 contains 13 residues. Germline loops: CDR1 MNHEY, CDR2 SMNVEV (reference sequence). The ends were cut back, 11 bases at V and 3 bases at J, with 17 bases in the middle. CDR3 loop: CAVGRRGHYEQYF. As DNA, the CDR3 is TGTGCCGTGGGCCGCCGGGGTCACTACGAGCAGTACTTC.

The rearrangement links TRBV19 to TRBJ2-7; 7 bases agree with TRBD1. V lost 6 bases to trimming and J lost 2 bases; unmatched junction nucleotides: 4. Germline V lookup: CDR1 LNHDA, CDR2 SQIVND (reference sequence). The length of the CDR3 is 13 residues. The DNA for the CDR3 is TGTGCCAGTAGCCCGGGACAGACCTACGAGCAGTACTTC. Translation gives CASSPGQTYEQYF.